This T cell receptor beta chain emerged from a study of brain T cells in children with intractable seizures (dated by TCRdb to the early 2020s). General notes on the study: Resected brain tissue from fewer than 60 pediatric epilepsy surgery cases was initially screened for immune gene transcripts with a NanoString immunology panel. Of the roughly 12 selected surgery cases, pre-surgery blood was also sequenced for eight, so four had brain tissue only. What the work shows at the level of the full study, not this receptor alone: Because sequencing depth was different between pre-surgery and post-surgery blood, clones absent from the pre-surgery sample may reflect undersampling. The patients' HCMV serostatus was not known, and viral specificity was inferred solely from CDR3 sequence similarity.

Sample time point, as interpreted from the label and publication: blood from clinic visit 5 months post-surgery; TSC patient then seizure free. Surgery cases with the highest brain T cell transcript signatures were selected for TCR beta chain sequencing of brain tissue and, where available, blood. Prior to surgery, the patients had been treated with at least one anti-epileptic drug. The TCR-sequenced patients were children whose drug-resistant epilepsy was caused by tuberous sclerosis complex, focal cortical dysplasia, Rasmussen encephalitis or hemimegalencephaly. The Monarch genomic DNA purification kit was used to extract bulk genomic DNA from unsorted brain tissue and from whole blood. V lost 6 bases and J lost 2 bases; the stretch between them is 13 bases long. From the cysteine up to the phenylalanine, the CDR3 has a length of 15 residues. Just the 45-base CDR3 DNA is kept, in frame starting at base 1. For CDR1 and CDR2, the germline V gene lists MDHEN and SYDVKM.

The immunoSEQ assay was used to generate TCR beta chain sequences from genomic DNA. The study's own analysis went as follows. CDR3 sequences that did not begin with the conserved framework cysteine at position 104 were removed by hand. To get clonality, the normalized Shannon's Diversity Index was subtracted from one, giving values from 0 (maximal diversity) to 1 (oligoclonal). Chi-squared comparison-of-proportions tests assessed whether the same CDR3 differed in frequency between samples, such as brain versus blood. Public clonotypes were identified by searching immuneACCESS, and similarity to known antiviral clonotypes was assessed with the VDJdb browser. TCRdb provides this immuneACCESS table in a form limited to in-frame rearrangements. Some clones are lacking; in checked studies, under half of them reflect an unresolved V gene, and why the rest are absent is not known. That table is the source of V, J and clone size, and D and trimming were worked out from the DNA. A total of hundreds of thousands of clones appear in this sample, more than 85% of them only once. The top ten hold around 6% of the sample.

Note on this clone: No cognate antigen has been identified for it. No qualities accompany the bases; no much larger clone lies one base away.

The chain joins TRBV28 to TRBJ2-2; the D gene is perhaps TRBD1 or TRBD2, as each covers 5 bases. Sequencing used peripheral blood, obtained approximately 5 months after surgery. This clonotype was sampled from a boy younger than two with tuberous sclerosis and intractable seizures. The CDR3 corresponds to CASSKGDHNTGELFF. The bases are TGTGCCAGCAGCAAAGGGGACCATAACACCGGGGAGCTGTTTTTT.